This T cell receptor beta chain was sequenced during a study of blood T cell repertoires in COVID-19. Original analysis: Estimation of nucleated cell counts relied on the amplification of reference gene primers. Clones were read by immunoSEQ multiplex PCR, and TCRdb kept only the in-frame ones, dropping some. The V and J calls and the clone size are those of that table, but D and trimming were determined from the DNA. This table holds about 190,000 clones, roughly nine tenths found once. V gave up 7 bases and J gave up 8 bases, with 23 bases separating them. CDR3 size: 16 residues. The germline CDR1 and CDR2 sequences are LNHDA and SQIVND (reference sequence).

Source material: peripheral blood. The chain uses TRBV19 and TRBJ1-4; D is ambiguous. The receptor comes from a man aged 35 to 55 with acute or convalescent COVID-19. The CDR3 is CASKLPVGNREEKLFF. The CDR3 DNA reads as TGTGCCAGTAAACTCCCCGTCGGGAACCGGGAGGAAAAACTGTTTTTT. The whole variable domain, remainder taken from reference TRBV19 and TRBJ1-4, is DGGITQSPKYLFRKEGQNVTLSCEQNLNHDAMYWYRQDPGQGLRLIYYSQIVNDFQKGDIAEGYSVSREKKESFPLTVTSAQKNPTAFYLCASKLPVGNREEKLFFGSGTQLSVL.